The rows below give T cell receptor beta chains drawn from one sample of a study of shared clonotypes between healthy human individuals. Method: immunoSEQ multiplex PCR; TCRdb's copy keeps in-frame clones and lacks some. The sample consists of about a million clones, 60% to 85% of them appearing once. Sequenced sample: memory CD4+ T cells from PBMCs. These receptors all stem from a young man in good health. Some clones in this sample may be carry-over from other donors' samples. Each CDR3 is given with its conserved first and last residue. Each record gives: V gene, J gene, clone size, D gene, CDR3 protein, CDR3 DNA. The D gene is left open where the match is weak. For some rows the clone size is stated as once, few or many, or as a class when expanded; others skip it.

v_call: TRBV28; j_call: TRBJ2-7; clone_size: NA; d_call: TRBD1; cdr3_aa: CASRTRDSSYEQYF; cdr3_nt: TGTGCCAGCCGTACCCGGGACAGCTCCTACGAGCAGTACTTC
v_call: TRBV6-6; j_call: TRBJ1-2; clone_size: NA; d_call: NA; cdr3_aa: CASGLAGTAYTF; cdr3_nt: TGTGCCAGCGGGCTAGCAGGGACGGCCTACACCTTC
v_call: TRBV7-2; j_call: TRBJ2-2; clone_size: NA; d_call: TRBD2; cdr3_aa: CASSPTSGNTGELFF; cdr3_nt: TGTGCCAGCAGCCCGACTAGCGGGAACACCGGGGAGCTGTTTTTT
v_call: TRBV2; j_call: TRBJ2-7; clone_size: NA; d_call: NA; cdr3_aa: CASSDSRRGHFYEQYF; cdr3_nt: TGTGCCAGCAGTGATTCCCGCAGGGGCCATTTCTACGAGCAGTACTTC
v_call: TRBV27; j_call: TRBJ1-2; clone_size: NA; d_call: TRBD1; cdr3_aa: CASRPPGGLRDGYTF; cdr3_nt: TGTGCCAGCAGACCACCAGGGGGGCTAAGAGATGGCTACACCTTC
v_call: TRBV27; j_call: TRBJ2-1; clone_size: NA; d_call: TRBD2; cdr3_aa: CASTWTSGSNEQFF; cdr3_nt: TGTGCCAGCACGTGGACTAGCGGGAGTAATGAGCAGTTCTTC
v_call: TRBV5-1; j_call: TRBJ2-1; clone_size: once; d_call: NA; cdr3_aa: CASSLGISVSEQFF; cdr3_nt: TGCGCCAGCAGCTTGGGTATTAGCGTGAGTGAGCAGTTCTTC
v_call: TRBV2; j_call: TRBJ2-1; clone_size: NA; d_call: TRBD1; cdr3_aa: CASSGGQGSYNEQFF; cdr3_nt: TGTGCCAGCAGCGGGGGACAGGGGTCCTACAATGAGCAGTTCTTC
v_call: TRBV27; j_call: TRBJ2-7; clone_size: NA; d_call: NA; cdr3_aa: CASSSRGGEQYF; cdr3_nt: TGTGCCAGCAGTTCCAGGGGGGGCGAGCAGTACTTC
v_call: TRBV10-3; j_call: TRBJ2-2; clone_size: NA; d_call: TRBD1; cdr3_aa: CATGGYAGELFF; cdr3_nt: TGTGCCACAGGGGGCTACGCCGGGGAGCTGTTTTTT
v_call: TRBV4-2; j_call: TRBJ1-1; clone_size: few; d_call: NA; cdr3_aa: CASSGHGAINTEAFF; cdr3_nt: TGTGCCAGCAGCGGACACGGGGCGATAAACACTGAAGCTTTCTTT
v_call: TRBV7-5; j_call: TRBJ2-3; clone_size: NA; d_call: NA; cdr3_aa: CASSLSRTGTDTQYF; cdr3_nt: TGTGCCAGCAGCTTATCCCGGACCGGGACAGATACGCAGTATTTT
v_call: TRBV28; j_call: TRBJ2-2; clone_size: NA; d_call: NA; cdr3_aa: CASSLLVPGELFF; cdr3_nt: TGTGCCAGCAGTTTATTAGTCCCCGGGGAGCTGTTTTTT
v_call: TRBV10-3; j_call: TRBJ1-4; clone_size: NA; d_call: TRBD1; cdr3_aa: CAISVDPGTAQGTEKLFF; cdr3_nt: TGTGCCATCAGTGTAGATCCCGGGACAGCCCAGGGAACCGAAAAACTGTTTTTT
v_call: TRBV28; j_call: TRBJ1-4; clone_size: NA; d_call: NA; cdr3_aa: CASSPGNEKLFF; cdr3_nt: TGTGCCAGCAGTCCAGGGAATGAAAAACTGTTTTTT
v_call: TRBV27; j_call: TRBJ2-7; clone_size: NA; d_call: NA; cdr3_aa: CASSRLGGGEAVF; cdr3_nt: TGTGCCAGCAGTCGTCTCGGAGGCGGGGAGGCCGTCTTC
v_call: TRBV30; j_call: TRBJ1-1; clone_size: few; d_call: NA; cdr3_aa: CALQGLNTEAFF; cdr3_nt: TGTGCTCTTCAGGGGCTGAACACTGAAGCTTTCTTT
v_call: TRBV18; j_call: TRBJ2-3; clone_size: NA; d_call: TRBD2; cdr3_aa: CASSPRQSTSGTDTQYF; cdr3_nt: TGTGCCAGCTCACCCCGACAATCGACTAGCGGGACAGATACGCAGTATTTT